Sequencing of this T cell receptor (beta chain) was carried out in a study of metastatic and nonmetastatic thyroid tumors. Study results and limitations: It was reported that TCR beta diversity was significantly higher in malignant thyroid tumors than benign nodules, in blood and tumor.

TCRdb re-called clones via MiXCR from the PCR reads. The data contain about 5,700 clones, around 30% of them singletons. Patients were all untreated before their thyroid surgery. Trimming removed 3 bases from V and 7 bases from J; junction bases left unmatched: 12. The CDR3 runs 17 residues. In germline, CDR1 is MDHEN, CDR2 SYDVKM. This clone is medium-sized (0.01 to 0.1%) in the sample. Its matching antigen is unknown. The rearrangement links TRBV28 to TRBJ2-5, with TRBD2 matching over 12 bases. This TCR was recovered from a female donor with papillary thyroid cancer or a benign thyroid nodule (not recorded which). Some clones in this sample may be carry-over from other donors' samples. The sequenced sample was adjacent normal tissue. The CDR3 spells CASSFRHQLAGGGTQYF. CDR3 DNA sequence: TGTGCCAGCAGTTTTAGGCACCAACTAGCGGGGGGCGGGACCCAGTACTTC.